These 6 T cell receptor beta chains came from one sample sequenced in a study of T cell changes during pregnancy in multiple sclerosis. The method was immunoSEQ multiplex PCR; TCRdb's version includes in-frame clones alone and lacks a portion of them. Of tens of thousands of clones listed, more than 75% are singletons. The material sequenced was peripheral blood, taken in the third trimester of pregnancy. These receptors originate from a female donor in good health, enrolled as a control in a pregnancy study.

V usage is TRBV7-3 and J usage is TRBJ2-7; maybe TRBD1 (5 bases). Trimming cost V 5 bases and J 3 bases, with 26 bases left between them. Germline V lookup: CDR1 SGHTA, CDR2 FQGTGA. The length of the CDR3 is 18 residues. The CDR3 region is CASSISPTDGRKFYEQYF. CDR3 sequence (DNA): TGTGCCAGCAGCATATCCCCGACAGACGGACGCAAGTTCTACGAGCAGTACTTC.

Points on this clone: One end of the junction is discordant with germline, which a read error may explain. This chain links TRBV19 with TRBJ1-5; 9 positions match TRBD1. Germline V lookup: CDR1 LNHDA, CDR2 SQIVND (reference sequence). This CDR3 contains 14 residues. Here the CDR3 DNA reads TGTGCCAGTACCAATACAGGGGGCAAACAGCCCCAGCATTTT. This sequence encodes CASTNTGGKQPQHF. Using reference TRBV19 and TRBJ1-5 for the parts outside the CDR3, the full variable domain is DGGITQSPKYLFRKEGQNVTLSCEQNLNHDAMYWYRQDPGQGLRLIYYSQIVNDFQKGDIAEGYSVSREKKESFPLTVTSAQKNPTAFYLCASTNTGGKQPQHFGDGTRLSIL.

The gene calls are TRBV7-9 and TRBJ2-1, with 11 bases that match TRBD2. CDR3 length: 16 amino acids. After removal of 0 bases from V and 5 bases from J, the junction contained 3 bases not matched to a gene. Germline lookup yields CDR1 SEHNR and CDR2 FQNEAQ (reference sequence). CDR3 DNA: TGTGCCAGCAGCTTAGCACTAGCGGGGGTCCACAATGAGCAGTTCTTC. Translating gives CASSLALAGVHNEQFF.

CDR3 protein: CASSLRTGGTGELFF. The CDR3 DNA sequence: TGTGCCAGCAGCTTAAGGACAGGGGGCACCGGGGAGCTGTTTTTT. The chain uses TRBV11-3 and TRBJ2-2; 10 bases match TRBD1. V dropped 2 bases and J dropped 4; count of bases not matched to a gene: 1. Germline CDR1 SGHNT, CDR2 YENEEA. This CDR3 comprises 15 residues. The full variable domain, its missing parts supplied by reference TRBV11-3 and TRBJ2-2, is EAGVVQSPRYKIIEKKQPVAFWCNPISGHNTLYWYLQNLGQGPELLIRYENEEAVDDSQLPKDRFSAERLKGVDSTLKIQPAELGDSAVYLCASSLRTGGTGELFFGEGSRLTVL.

The rearrangement links TRBV27 to TRBJ2-7; 9 bases line up with TRBD1. Per germline, CDR1 MNHEY and CDR2 SMNVEV (reference sequence). The CDR3 runs 14 residues. The trim removed 5 bases at V and 4 bases at J, leaving 6 bases unmatched. The CDR3 is CASSLDRGGYEQYF. The CDR3 DNA reads as TGTGCCAGCAGTCTTGACAGGGGGGGATACGAGCAGTACTTC.

Written as DNA, the CDR3 is TGTGCCAGCTCACACGGGACAGGAGACATGAACACTGAAGCTTTCTTT. This encodes CASSHGTGDMNTEAFF. V usage is TRBV18 and J usage is TRBJ1-1; 8 bases match TRBD1. From germline, CDR1 is KGHSH and CDR2 LQKENI. This CDR3 region has 16 residues. The J segment lost 0 bases and the V segment lost 4 bases, leaving 7 bases of the junction unmatched.